A selection of T cell receptor beta chains follows, all from one sample in a study of blood T cells in healthy people across ages. TCRdb redid the calling of the 5' RACE reads with MiXCR, one entry per CDR3 protein. The sample includes 1 million to 1.2 million distinct CDR3 sequences, around two fifths of them seen just once. Sequencing input: blood. These receptors were taken from a man between 18 and 29 years old in good health. Each CDR3 is given with its conserved first and last residue. D genes are given only for firm matches. Where a row states a size, it is once, few, many or the class of an expanded clone; other rows omit it.

>13|few|TRBJ1-4|TRBV20-1|-
TGCAGTGCTCTCGGGGAAGTTGCTGAAAAACTGTTTTTT
CSALGEVAEKLFF
>12|-|TRBJ2-5|TRBV4-2|-
TGTGCCAGTAGCCAAGATAAAGAGACCCAGTACTTC
CASSQDKETQYF
>15|-|TRBJ1-1|TRBV4-1|TRBD1
TGCGCCAGCAGCCCCGAAGAGAGGGGGCACACTGAAGCTTTCTTT
CASSPEERGHTEAFF
>14|-|TRBJ1-4|TRBV5-1|-
TGCGCCAGCAGCTTGGGGGGGGAAGGAGAAAAACTGTTTTTT
CASSLGGEGEKLFF
>13|few|TRBJ2-7|TRBV6-6|TRBD1
TGTGCCAGCAGTTACTCGGACAGGGTAATGGGGTACTTC
CASSYSDRVMGYF
>14|-|TRBJ1-1|TRBV20-1|-
TGCAGTGCTAGTCACTACAGGGAGAACACTGAAGCTTTCTTT
CSASHYRENTEAFF
>14|few|TRBJ2-1|TRBV7-2|-
TGTGCCAGCAGCTTACAGCCCGCGAACAATGAGCAGTTCTTC
CASSLQPANNEQFF
>15|-|TRBJ1-1|TRBV20-1|-
TGCAGTGCTAGACCCGGGGGATTTAGGGGTTGGGAAGCTTTCTTT
CSARPGGFRGWEAFF
>18|-|TRBJ2-1|TRBV7-2|TRBD2
TGTGCCAGCAGCTTACGGACTAGCGGGCCGAGCTCCTACAATGAGCAGTTCTTC
CASSLRTSGPSSYNEQFF
>13|-|TRBJ1-5|TRBV7-3|-
TGTGCCAGCAACGCAGGGTCTCGTCAGCCCCAGCATTTT
CASNAGSRQPQHF
>15|-|TRBJ2-5|TRBV7-9|TRBD1
TGTGCCAGCAGCCCACGACAGGGGGCCTTTGAGACCCAGTACTTC
CASSPRQGAFETQYF
>17|once|TRBJ1-1|TRBV9|-
TGTGCCAGCAGCGAGGCCCCGACAGAACTGGTGAACACTGAAGCTTTCTTT
CASSEAPTELVNTEAFF
>13|-|TRBJ2-7|TRBV20-1|-
TGCAGTGCTAGAGGGGTCATAGCCTACGAGCAGTACTTC
CSARGVIAYEQYF
>15|-|TRBJ1-6|TRBV6-5|-
TGTGCCAGCAGTTACGGGACGGGAACTATTACACCCCCCCACTTT
CASSYGTGTITPPHF
>11|-|TRBJ1-5|TRBV14|-
TGTGCCAGCAGCGGGGGCGGGCCCCAGCATTTT
CASSGGGPQHF
>15|-|TRBJ2-7|TRBV28|TRBD1
TGTGCCAGCAGTTCCCCCGGGGACAGGGTAAATGAGCAGTACTTC
CASSSPGDRVNEQYF
>18|-|TRBJ1-4|TRBV20-1|-
TGCAGTGCTAGAGGAGGGGGAGGCTATAATGCAACTAATGAAAAACTGTTTTTT
CSARGGGGYNATNEKLFF
>14|-|TRBJ2-3|TRBV12-3/TRBV12-4|-
TGTGCCAGCAGTTTAATCATGGCCACAGATACGCAGTATTTT
CASSLIMATDTQYF
>17|few|TRBJ2-3|TRBV4-3|TRBD2
TGCGCCAAGCTTACCAGAGTGCGGGAGACCAGCACAGATACGCAGTATTTT
CAKLTRVRETSTDTQYF
>14|few|TRBJ1-4|TRBV2|-
TGTGCCAGCAGTGAGTCTACAGGGAATGAAAAACTGTTTTTT
CASSESTGNEKLFF
>14|few|TRBJ1-2|TRBV4-3|-
TGCGCCAGCAGCCAGAACAAGGGGCCAGGCGGCTACACCTTC
CASSQNKGPGGYTF
>15|-|TRBJ2-1|TRBV14|-
TGTGCCAGCAGCCAAGGGAGGGCCCCTTACAATGAGCAGTTCTTC
CASSQGRAPYNEQFF
>16|-|TRBJ1-4|TRBV9|-
TGTGCCAGCAGCCCCCGGACACCCAGATTGGGTGAAAAACTGTTTTTT
CASSPRTPRLGEKLFF
>15|few|TRBJ1-2|TRBV12-3/TRBV12-4|-
TGTGCCAGCAGTTTAGACCCAGGACCTACCGGCAGCTACACCTTC
CASSLDPGPTGSYTF
>15|-|TRBJ1-1|TRBV7-9|-
TGTGCCAGCAGCTTAGTCTGGCCTCGTAACACTGAAGCTTTCTTT
CASSLVWPRNTEAFF
>14|few|TRBJ2-7|TRBV9|-
TGTGCCAGCAGCGTAGGGCAGGGTCCCAACGAGCAGTACTTC
CASSVGQGPNEQYF
>14|-|TRBJ2-7|TRBV10-3|-
TGTGCCATCAGTGAGACCGCCAACTCCTACGAGCAGTACTTC
CAISETANSYEQYF
>14|-|TRBJ2-3|TRBV7-2|-
TGTGCCAGCAGCTTACGACATAGCACAGATACGCAGTATTTT
CASSLRHSTDTQYF
>14|-|TRBJ1-2|TRBV7-2|-
TGTGCCAGCAGCTTAGAGGTGGTCGGTGGTGGCTACACCTTC
CASSLEVVGGGYTF
>15|-|TRBJ1-1|TRBV7-2|-
TGTGCCAGCAGCCCCAACGGACGGCTGAACACTGAAGCTTTCTTT
CASSPNGRLNTEAFF
>15|few|TRBJ1-2|TRBV12-3/TRBV12-4|-
TGTGCCAGCAGTTTCGGTGACAGGACCTACTATGGCTACACCTTC
CASSFGDRTYYGYTF
>17|-|TRBJ1-3|TRBV7-8|TRBD1
TGTGCCAGCAGCATACTACAGGGGGCGAGCTCTGGAAACACCATATATTTT
CASSILQGASSGNTIYF
>14|many|TRBJ2-1|TRBV7-2|-
TGTGCCAGCAGCTCTCGCGGGGCGATCAATGAGCAGTTCTTC
CASSSRGAINEQFF
>15|-|TRBJ2-4|TRBV6-1|-
TGTGCCAGCAGTGAAGATCGGGACCGGGGAAACATTCAGTACTTC
CASSEDRDRGNIQYF
>15|few|TRBJ1-5|TRBV4-2|TRBD1
TGTGCCAGCAGCCAAGCGGACAGGGACAATCAGCCCCAGCATTTT
CASSQADRDNQPQHF
>11|-|TRBJ1-2|TRBV20-1|-
TGCAGTGCCAACATCGTTAGCAGCTACACCTTC
CSANIVSSYTF
>13|-|TRBJ2-1|TRBV29-1|TRBD1
TGCAGCGGAGGGACAGGGCCTGACAATGAGCAGTTCTTC
CSGGTGPDNEQFF
>16|-|TRBJ2-3|TRBV20-1|TRBD2
TGCAGTGCTGGGACCCCGGGTAGCGGGGCCACAGATACGCAGTATTTT
CSAGTPGSGATDTQYF
>13|-|TRBJ2-1|TRBV9|-
TGTGTCAGCAGCTCTCCACCCCGGAATGAGCAGTTCTTC
CVSSSPPRNEQFF
>17|-|TRBJ1-2|TRBV6-5|TRBD1
TGTGCCAGCAGTTACTCCGGGACAGGGGACCGGCCCTATGGCTACACCTTC
CASSYSGTGDRPYGYTF
>12|few|TRBJ2-1|TRBV3-1|-
TGTGCCAGCAGCCAAGGGGGCAAAATTTCGTTCTTC
CASSQGGKISFF
>16|-|TRBJ1-1|TRBV4-3|-
TGCGCCAGCAGCCAAGCGGGAGGCGTTGGGAACACTGAAGCTTTCTTT
CASSQAGGVGNTEAFF
>17|few|TRBJ2-3|TRBV9|TRBD2
TGTGCCAGCAGCCCCTGGACTAGCGGGGGAGAAACAGATACGCAGTATTTT
CASSPWTSGGETDTQYF
>15|few|TRBJ1-2|TRBV6-1|-
TGTGCCAGCAGCAACTTTGTAGGGGATCTGGGCGGCTACACCTTC
CASSNFVGDLGGYTF
>13|-|TRBJ1-1|TRBV28|TRBD1
TGTGCCAGCGGGACAGTCCAACGCACTGAAGCTTTCTTT
CASGTVQRTEAFF
>14|-|TRBJ2-7|TRBV3-1|-
TGTGCCAGCAGCTCTGGGGCCGGCTACAATGAGCAGTACTTC
CASSSGAGYNEQYF
>14|-|TRBJ1-1|TRBV27|-
TGTGCCAGCAGTTTGCAGACAGGCGGCACTGAAGCTTTCTTT
CASSLQTGGTEAFF
>15|-|TRBJ2-7|TRBV9|-
TGTGCCAGCAGCGTAGACGGCGGGGAGGCTGACGAGCAGTACTTC
CASSVDGGEADEQYF
>14|many|TRBJ2-1|TRBV7-2|-
TGTGCCAGCAGACGGACAGACTCCTACAATGAGCAGTTCTTC
CASRRTDSYNEQFF
>12|-|TRBJ2-3|TRBV6-5|-
TGTGCCACGGCAGCGGGTACAGATACGCAGTATTTT
CATAAGTDTQYF
>16|-|TRBJ2-6|TRBV9|-
TGTGCCAGCAGCGGGAACCAGGGCTCTGGGGCCAACGTCCTGACTTTC
CASSGNQGSGANVLTF